This T cell receptor beta chain was found in a study of shared clonotypes between healthy human individuals. The overall study: The plates for each donor numbered three CD4 naive, three CD4 memory, two CD8 naive and one CD8 memory. Points from the study as a whole: Investigators collected only blood, and repertoires in tissues likely differ.

This clone was seen only a few times. The antigen remains undetermined. The assay was carried out at the deep level. Over several immunoSEQ plates, each subset's genomic DNA was distributed in even portions. Method: immunoSEQ multiplex PCR; TCRdb's copy keeps in-frame clones and lacks some. The data hold around 180,000 clones, with just under 95% observed a single time. The clonotype was recovered from a woman in her 30s in good health. Specimen: naive CD4+ T cells sorted from blood. Indicated subset: CD45RA+ positively selected.

CDR3: CASSPRGNEQYF. For the CDR3, the DNA is TGTGCCAGCAGTCCGAGGGGGAACGAGCAGTACTTC. The J gene is TRBJ2-7, the V gene TRBV2; weak D call: TRBD1 (6 bases). V was trimmed by 5 bases and J by 5 bases, leaving 10 bases between them. CDR1 and CDR2 (germline): SNHLY, FYNNEI. The CDR3 loop spans 12 amino acids.